The sequence of this T cell receptor beta chain was determined in a study of T cell clones after liver transplantation. Sorting of unstimulated PBMCs yielded separate CD3+CD4+ and CD3+CD8+ fractions. Method: immunoSEQ multiplex PCR; TCRdb's copy keeps in-frame clones and lacks some. The repertoire has 45,000 or so clones, around 84% of them found once; the top ten carry 2% to 2.5%. The CDR3 totals 12 residues. Per the germline V gene, CDR1 is SEHNR and CDR2 is FQNEAQ (reference sequence). Trimming pared 1 base from V and 8 bases from J, leaving 8 bases between. The chain is built from TRBV7-9 and TRBJ1-1, with D possibly TRBD1 on 6 matching bases. Sequences were derived from CD4+ T cells from blood, sampled 24 months after liver transplant. The receptor was isolated from a human patient who received a liver transplant. Some of the T cells may derive from the graft donor. CDR3 protein: CASSLEDREAFF. Written as DNA, the CDR3 is TGTGCCAGCAGCTTAGAGGACAGAGAAGCTTTCTTT.